A single sample gave rise to the 23 T cell receptor beta chains below, sequenced in a study of T cell changes during pregnancy in multiple sclerosis. TCRdb's copy holds only in-frame clones and misses some; the assay was immunoSEQ multiplex PCR. The table shows 90,000 or so clones, with about 93% occurring only once. The input for sequencing was peripheral blood, taken after pregnancy. All receptors come from a female donor in good health, enrolled as a control in a pregnancy study.

V is TRBV29-1 and J is TRBJ1-1; 7 positions agree with TRBD1. The CDR3 extends over 13 amino acids. Germline CDR1 and CDR2: SQVTM and ANQGSEA. Unmatched junction bases numbered 8, after V lost 6 bases and J lost 4 bases. DNA of the CDR3: TGCAGCGTCCGAGACAGGGTAGGCACTGAAGCTTTCTTT. Its translation: CSVRDRVGTEAFF.

This chain uses TRBV28 with TRBJ2-3, with 9 bases matching TRBD1. The CDR3 contains 14 residues. CDR1 MDHEN and CDR2 SYDVKM come from the germline V gene. Trimming removed 4 bases from V and 6 bases from J; junction bases left unmatched: 5. The CDR3 region is CASSSGQGWDTQYF. CDR3 sequence (DNA): TGTGCCAGCAGTTCAGGACAGGGGTGGGATACGCAGTATTTT.

This chain uses TRBV2 with TRBJ2-7; 9 bases map to TRBD1. This CDR3 is built from 13 residues. J lost 4 bases, V lost 8 bases, and 6 bases had no gene match. CDR1 SNHLY and CDR2 FYNNEI come from the germline V gene. This CDR3 reads CASARDRDYEQYF. Written as DNA, the CDR3 is TGTGCCAGCGCCCGGGACAGGGATTACGAGCAGTACTTC.

The chain recombines TRBV7-9 with TRBJ2-1; possibly TRBD1 for D (6 bases). In germline, CDR1 is SEHNR, CDR2 FQNEAQ (reference sequence). The CDR3 is made up of 16 amino acids. Trimming stripped 5 bases from V and 7 bases from J, with 21 bases between. Here the CDR3 DNA reads TGTGCCAGCAGCCCCCGGACAGCTACGGGGAAAAATGAGCAGTTCTTC. This encodes CASSPRTATGKNEQFF.

The chain uses TRBV6-1 and TRBJ2-5; D is possibly TRBD2 (5 bases). Trimming took 2 bases from V and 1 from J, leaving 11 bases between them. The CDR3 totals 15 residues. CDR1 and CDR2 (germline): MNHNS, SASEGT. The CDR3 is CASSEQRHTQETQYF. The DNA for the CDR3 is TGTGCCAGCAGTGAACAGCGGCATACCCAAGAGACCCAGTACTTC.

This chain joins TRBV23-1 and TRBJ1-4; D unresolved. TRBV23-1 is annotated as an ORF whose role is uncertain. V was pared by 2 bases and J by 6 bases, with 13 bases between. CDR3 size: 15 residues. The CDR3 region is CASSQSQAGDEKLFF. The DNA of the CDR3 is TGCGCCAGCAGTCAAAGTCAGGCGGGAGATGAAAAACTGTTTTTT.

This chain joins TRBV5-4 and TRBJ2-7, with 10 nucleotides matching TRBD2. Germline V gene data show CDR1 as SGHNT and CDR2 as YYREEE (reference sequence). This CDR3 is 15 amino acids long. Unmatched junction bases numbered 1, after V lost 0 bases and J lost 1 base. CDR3 region: CASSLASGSSYEQYF. Written as DNA, the CDR3 is TGTGCCAGCAGCTTGGCTAGCGGGAGTTCCTACGAGCAGTACTTC.

This sequence joins TRBV4-2 and TRBJ2-2, with a possible D match to TRBD2 (5 bases). With 0 bases removed from V and 0 bases from J, the gap between germline ends came to 8 bases. The germline gives CDR1 LGHNA, CDR2 YNFKEQ. The CDR3 has 16 amino acids. Written as DNA, the CDR3 is TGTGCCAGCAGCCAAGAAAGCGGAGCGAACACCGGGGAGCTGTTTTTT. This codes for CASSQESGANTGELFF.

V gene TRBV18 combines with J gene TRBJ1-4; no clear D. The V end was cut by 0 bases, the J end by 5 bases, with 10 bases between. CDR3 size: 15 residues. Germline V gene sequence: CDR1 KGHSH, CDR2 LQKENI. The CDR3, as DNA: TGTGCCAGCTCACCACCGGGCAGCCTGAATGAAAAACTGTTTTTT. This gives the protein CASSPPGSLNEKLFF.

The rearrangement links TRBV5-4 to TRBJ2-5, with 7 bases identical to TRBD1. The V gene end was trimmed by 0 bases and the J gene end by 9 bases; junction bases not matched to a gene: 11. CDR3 size: 15 residues. The V gene's germline CDR1 is SGHNT and CDR2 YYREEE (reference sequence). CDR3 amino acids: CASSLAPSLQGAQYF. DNA for the CDR3: TGTGCCAGCAGCTTGGCCCCCAGCCTCCAGGGGGCCCAGTACTTC.

The chain is built from TRBV25-1 and TRBJ2-3, with 10 bases identical to TRBD2. CDR3 length: 15 amino acids. V gave up 2 bases and J gave up 5 bases; unmatched junction bases: 4. Germline V gene sequence: CDR1 MGHDK, CDR2 SYGVNS. The CDR3 region has the DNA TGTGCCAGCAGTGAAGGACTAGCGGTGGGAGATACGCAGTATTTT. It is translated as CASSEGLAVGDTQYF. Full variable domain (remainder filled in from reference TRBV25-1 and TRBJ2-3): EADIYQTPRYLVIGTGKKITLECSQTMGHDKMYWYQQDPGMELHLIHYSYGVNSTEKGDLSSESTVSRIRTEHFPLTLESARPSHTSQYLCASSEGLAVGDTQYFGPGTRLTVL.

The CDR3 reads CASSSWDRAVDTQYF. DNA for the CDR3: TGTGCCAGCAGTAGCTGGGACAGGGCCGTGGATACGCAGTATTTT. This rearrangement joins TRBV28 to TRBJ2-3, with 9 bases lining up with TRBD1. Per germline, CDR1 MDHEN and CDR2 SYDVKM. This CDR3 is built from 15 residues. V was clipped by 5 bases and J by 6 bases; unmatched bases: 9.

The chain couples TRBV19 to TRBJ2-7; D is possibly TRBD1 (6 bases). Germline V lookup: CDR1 LNHDA, CDR2 SQIVND (reference sequence). The CDR3 is made up of 15 amino acids. Trimming stripped 5 bases from V and 4 bases from J, with 18 bases between. The CDR3 loop is CASSAAAGERYEQYF. The CDR3, as DNA: TGTGCCAGTAGTGCCGCGGCAGGGGAGCGTTACGAGCAGTACTTC.

In DNA form, the CDR3 reads TGTGCCAGCAGTGAAGGGGGGCAGGATCAGCCCCAGCATTTT. Translation gives CASSEGGQDQPQHF. The V call is TRBV6-1, the J call TRBJ1-5; a possible D gene is TRBD1 (6 bases). The CDR3 loop spans 14 amino acids. Germline CDR1 is MNHNS and CDR2 is SASEGT. Trimming stripped 1 base from V and 5 bases from J, with 9 bases between.

V usage is TRBV2 and J usage is TRBJ2-3, with 11 nucleotides matching TRBD2. Germline V lookup: CDR1 SNHLY, CDR2 FYNNEI. This CDR3 has 15 amino acids. V lost 6 bases and J lost 1; bases outside the gene matches: 3. The CDR3 sequence is CASSPGLAGTDTQYF. CDR3 nucleotides: TGTGCCAGCAGCCCGGGACTAGCGGGCACAGATACGCAGTATTTT.

The rearrangement links TRBV28 to TRBJ2-2; D is uncertain. V was shortened by 8 bases and J by 0 bases, with 10 bases between the two germline ends. Per the germline V gene, CDR1 is MDHEN and CDR2 is SYDVKM. The CDR3 is made up of 14 amino acids. The CDR3 loop is CASGLIANTGELFF. The CDR3 coding sequence is TGTGCCAGCGGGCTGATCGCGAACACCGGGGAGCTGTTTTTT.

V usage is TRBV19 and J usage is TRBJ1-1; 7 bases match TRBD1. Germline lookup yields CDR1 LNHDA and CDR2 SQIVND (reference sequence). The CDR3 covers 14 residues. V was pared by 3 bases and J by 8 bases, with 9 bases of the junction left unmatched. CDR3 in amino acids: CASSIYTGVGEAFF. The CDR3 DNA reads as TGTGCCAGTAGTATTTACACAGGGGTGGGCGAAGCTTTCTTT.

The chain recombines TRBV19 with TRBJ2-7; 8 bases fit TRBD1. The CDR3 loop spans 15 amino acids. With V trimmed by 3 bases and J by 0 bases, 4 bases remained unmatched. Germline lookup yields CDR1 LNHDA and CDR2 SQIVND (reference sequence). In DNA, the CDR3 is TGTGCCAGTAGTATGGACAGGGCAAGCTCCTACGAGCAGTACTTC. Translated: CASSMDRASSYEQYF. The whole variable domain, filled in from reference TRBV19 and TRBJ2-7, reads DGGITQSPKYLFRKEGQNVTLSCEQNLNHDAMYWYRQDPGQGLRLIYYSQIVNDFQKGDIAEGYSVSREKKESFPLTVTSAQKNPTAFYLCASSMDRASSYEQYFGPGTRLTVT.

The V gene is TRBV27, the J gene TRBJ2-1; no firm D call. Germline CDR1 is MNHEY and CDR2 is SMNVEV (reference sequence). V was trimmed by 8 bases and J by 7 bases, leaving 9 bases between them. This CDR3 comprises 11 residues. The CDR3 nucleotides are TGTGCCAGCTCCCCAGGAAATGAGCAGTTCTTC. Protein: CASSPGNEQFF.

CDR3 sequence: CASTSGSWETQYF. The CDR3 DNA reads as TGTGCCAGCACTAGCGGGAGTTGGGAGACCCAGTACTTC. This chain connects TRBV2 to TRBJ2-5; 10 positions match TRBD2. The length of the CDR3 is 13 residues. Germline values: CDR1 SNHLY, CDR2 FYNNEI. Trimming at V came to 7 bases and at J to 5 bases, leaving 4 bases not matched to a gene.

The chain employs TRBV25-1 and TRBJ2-3; D may be TRBD2 (5 bases). V was cut by 5 bases and J by 3 bases, with 15 bases left in between. Per germline, CDR1 MGHDK and CDR2 SYGVNS. The CDR3 covers 15 residues. CDR3 protein: CASSHSGEVTDTQYF. The CDR3 DNA reads TGTGCCAGCAGTCACTCCGGGGAAGTAACAGATACGCAGTATTTT.

This chain links TRBV5-5 with TRBJ1-3, with 9 bases identical to TRBD1. The germline gives CDR1 SGHKS, CDR2 YYEKEE (reference sequence). CDR3 length equals 17 residues. The V segment lost 4 bases and the J segment 5 bases; nucleotides outside the gene matches: 13. The CDR3 DNA follows: TGTGCCAGCAGCCCGATACCCACGACAGGGGGACGAAACACCATATATTTT. It codes for CASSPIPTTGGRNTIYF. The whole variable domain, remainder taken from reference TRBV5-5 and TRBJ1-3, is DAGVTQSPTHLIKTRGQQVTLRCSPISGHKSVSWYQQVLGQGPQFIFQYYEKEERGRGNFPDRFSARQFPNYSSELNVNALLLGDSALYLCASSPIPTTGGRNTIYFGEGSWLTVV.

The genes are TRBV2 and TRBJ2-3; D might be TRBD2 (6 bases). CDR1 and CDR2 (germline): SNHLY, FYNNEI. V was pared by 6 bases and J by 6 bases, with 13 bases between. The CDR3 is made up of 13 amino acids. CDR3 bases: TGTGCCAGCAGCCGGGAGAAGGTGGATACGCAGTATTTT. This gives the protein CASSREKVDTQYF.